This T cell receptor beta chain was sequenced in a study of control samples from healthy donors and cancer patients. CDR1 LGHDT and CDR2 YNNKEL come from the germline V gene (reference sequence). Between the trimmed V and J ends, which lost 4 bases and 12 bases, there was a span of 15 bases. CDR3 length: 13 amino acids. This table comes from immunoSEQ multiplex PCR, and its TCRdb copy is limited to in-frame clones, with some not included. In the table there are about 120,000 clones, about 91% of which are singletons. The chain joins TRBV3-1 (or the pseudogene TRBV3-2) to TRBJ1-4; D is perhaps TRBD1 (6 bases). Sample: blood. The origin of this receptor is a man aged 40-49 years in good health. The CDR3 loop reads CASSLRGGGELFF. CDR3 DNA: TGTGCCAGCAGCCTTCGCGGGGGCGGGGAACTGTTTTTT.